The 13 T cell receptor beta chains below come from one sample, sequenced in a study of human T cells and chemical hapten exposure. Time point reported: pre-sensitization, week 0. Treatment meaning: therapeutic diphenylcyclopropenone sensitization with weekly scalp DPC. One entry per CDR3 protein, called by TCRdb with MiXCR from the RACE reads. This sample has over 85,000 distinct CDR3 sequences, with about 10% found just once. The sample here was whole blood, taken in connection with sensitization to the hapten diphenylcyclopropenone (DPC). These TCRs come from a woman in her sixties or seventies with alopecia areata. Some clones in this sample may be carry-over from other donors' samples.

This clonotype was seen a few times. The CDR3 is CSASANAAEQYF. The CDR3 nucleotides are TGCAGTGCTAGTGCTAATGCGGCCGAGCAGTACTTC. The chain joins TRBV20-1 to TRBJ2-7; D is uncertain. The germline V and J ends were trimmed by 3 bases and 6 bases, with 12 bases remaining between them. CDR1 is DFQATT and CDR2 is SNEGSKA in the germline V gene (reference sequence). The CDR3 runs to 12 residues.

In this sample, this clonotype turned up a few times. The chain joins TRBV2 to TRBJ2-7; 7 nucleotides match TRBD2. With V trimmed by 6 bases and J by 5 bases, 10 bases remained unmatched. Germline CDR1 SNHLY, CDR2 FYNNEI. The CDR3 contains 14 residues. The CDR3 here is CASRGGTPGHEQYF. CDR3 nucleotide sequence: TGTGCCAGCAGGGGGGGGACCCCAGGTCACGAGCAGTACTTC. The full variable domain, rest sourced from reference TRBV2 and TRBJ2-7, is EPEVTQTPSHQVTQMGQEVILRCVPISNHLYFYWYRQILGQKVEFLVSFYNNEISEKSEIFDDQFSVERPDGSNFTLKIRSTKLEDSAMYFCASRGGTPGHEQYFGPGTRLTVT.

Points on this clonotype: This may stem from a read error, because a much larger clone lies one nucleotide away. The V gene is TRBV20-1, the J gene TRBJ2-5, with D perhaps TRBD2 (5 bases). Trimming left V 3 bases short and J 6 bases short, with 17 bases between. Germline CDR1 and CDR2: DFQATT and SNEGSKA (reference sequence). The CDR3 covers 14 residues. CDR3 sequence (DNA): TGCAGTGCTAGGGAGCAGCACGGGATGAAGACCCAGTACTTC. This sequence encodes CSAREQHGMKTQYF.

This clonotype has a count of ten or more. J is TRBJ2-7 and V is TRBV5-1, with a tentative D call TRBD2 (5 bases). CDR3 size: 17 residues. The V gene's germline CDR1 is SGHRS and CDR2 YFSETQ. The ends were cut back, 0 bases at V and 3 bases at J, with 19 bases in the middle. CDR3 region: CASSLGFASGFNYEQYF. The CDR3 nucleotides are TGCGCCAGCAGCTTGGGCTTTGCTTCGGGATTTAACTACGAGCAGTACTTC.

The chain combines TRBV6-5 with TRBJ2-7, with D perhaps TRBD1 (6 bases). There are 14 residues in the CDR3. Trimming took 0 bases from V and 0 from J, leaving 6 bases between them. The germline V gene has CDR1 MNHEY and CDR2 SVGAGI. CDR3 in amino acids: CASSYSGHSYEQYF. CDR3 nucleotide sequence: TGTGCCAGCAGTTACTCGGGACACTCCTACGAGCAGTACTTC.

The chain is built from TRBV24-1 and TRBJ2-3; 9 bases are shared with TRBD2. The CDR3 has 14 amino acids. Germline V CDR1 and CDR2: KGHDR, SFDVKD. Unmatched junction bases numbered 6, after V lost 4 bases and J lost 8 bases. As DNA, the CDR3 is TGTGCCACCAGTGACGGGACTAGCTCAGTTACGCAGTATTTT. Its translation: CATSDGTSSVTQYF.

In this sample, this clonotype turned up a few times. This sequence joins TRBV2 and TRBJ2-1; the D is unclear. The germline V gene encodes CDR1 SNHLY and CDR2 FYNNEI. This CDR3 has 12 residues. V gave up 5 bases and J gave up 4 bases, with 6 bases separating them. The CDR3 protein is CASSRTYNEQFF. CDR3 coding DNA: TGTGCCAGCAGTAGGACGTACAATGAGCAGTTCTTC.

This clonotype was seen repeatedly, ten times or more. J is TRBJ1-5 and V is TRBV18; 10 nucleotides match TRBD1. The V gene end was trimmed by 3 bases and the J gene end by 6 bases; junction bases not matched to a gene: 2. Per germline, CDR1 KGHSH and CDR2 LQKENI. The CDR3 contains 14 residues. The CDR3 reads CASSPDRGAQPQHF. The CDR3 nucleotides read TGTGCCAGCTCACCGGACAGGGGGGCTCAGCCCCAGCATTTT.

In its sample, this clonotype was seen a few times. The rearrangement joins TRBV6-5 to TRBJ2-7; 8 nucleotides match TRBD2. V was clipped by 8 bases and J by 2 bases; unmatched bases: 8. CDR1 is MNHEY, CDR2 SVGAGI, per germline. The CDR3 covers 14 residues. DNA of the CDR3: TGTGCCAGCCTCCCACCGGGGGGGGCCTACGAGCAGTACTTC. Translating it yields CASLPPGGAYEQYF.

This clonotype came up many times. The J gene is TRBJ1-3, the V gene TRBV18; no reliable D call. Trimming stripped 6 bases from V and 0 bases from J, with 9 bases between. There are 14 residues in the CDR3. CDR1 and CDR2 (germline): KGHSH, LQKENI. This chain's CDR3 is CASSAQRSGNTIYF. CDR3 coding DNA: TGTGCCAGCTCCGCTCAGCGCTCTGGAAACACCATATATTTT.

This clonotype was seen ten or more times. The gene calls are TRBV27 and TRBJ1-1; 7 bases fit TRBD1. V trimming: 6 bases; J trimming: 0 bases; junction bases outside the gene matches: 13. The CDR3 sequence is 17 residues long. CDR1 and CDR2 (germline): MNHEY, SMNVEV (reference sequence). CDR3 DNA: TGTGCCAGCAGAAGAGATTTACAGGGGCGCGTGAACACTGAAGCTTTCTTT. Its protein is CASRRDLQGRVNTEAFF.

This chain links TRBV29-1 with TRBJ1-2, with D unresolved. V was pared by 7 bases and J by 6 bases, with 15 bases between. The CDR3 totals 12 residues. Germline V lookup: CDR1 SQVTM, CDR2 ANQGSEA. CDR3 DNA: TGCAGCGCCCGGTTAAGTCAACATGGCTACACCTTC. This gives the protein CSARLSQHGYTF.

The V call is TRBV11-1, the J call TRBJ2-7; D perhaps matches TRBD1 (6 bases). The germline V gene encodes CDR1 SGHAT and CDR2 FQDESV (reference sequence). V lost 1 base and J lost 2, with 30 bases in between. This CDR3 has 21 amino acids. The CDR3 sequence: CASSLGPPGFLTGSRTYEQYF. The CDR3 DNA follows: TGTGCCAGCAGCTTAGGGCCCCCCGGGTTCTTGACAGGCAGCAGGACCTACGAGCAGTACTTC.